A single sample gave rise to the 2 T cell receptor beta chains below, sequenced in a study of T cells expressing NK-cell markers. Reanalyzing the 5' RACE reads, TCRdb keeps one entry per CDR3 protein, without DNA. This sample lists roughly 180,000 distinct CDR3 sequences; its ten largest clones have about 18%. The sample consisted of blood T cells: a sorted CD56 or NKG2C T cell subset, CD4+ or CD8+ T cells, or bulk PBMC T cells (not recorded which). The receptors stem from a woman aged 18 to 75 in good health.

The V and J genes are TRBV5-1 and TRBJ2-7; TCRdb selects TRBD2, and the lack of DNA leaves this call unchecked. The CDR3 loop spans 16 amino acids. Germline CDR1 reads SGHRS; CDR2 reads YFSETQ. The CDR3 sequence is CASSTGTGAGSYEQYF.

The chain carries TRBV5-8 and TRBJ1-1; TCRdb reports TRBD1, a call that lacks DNA to check it against. The CDR3 spans 18 residues. CDR1 and CDR2 from the germline V gene are SGHTS and YDEGEE. CDR3 sequence reads: CASSARDRGVGMNTEAFF. The full variable domain, in which reference TRBV5-8 and TRBJ1-1 provide the parts outside the CDR3, is EAGVTQSPTHLIKTRGQQATLRCSPISGHTSVYWYQQALGLGLQFLLWYDEGEERNRGNFPPRFSGRQFPNYSSELNVNALELEDSALYLCASSARDRGVGMNTEAFFGQGTRLTVV.